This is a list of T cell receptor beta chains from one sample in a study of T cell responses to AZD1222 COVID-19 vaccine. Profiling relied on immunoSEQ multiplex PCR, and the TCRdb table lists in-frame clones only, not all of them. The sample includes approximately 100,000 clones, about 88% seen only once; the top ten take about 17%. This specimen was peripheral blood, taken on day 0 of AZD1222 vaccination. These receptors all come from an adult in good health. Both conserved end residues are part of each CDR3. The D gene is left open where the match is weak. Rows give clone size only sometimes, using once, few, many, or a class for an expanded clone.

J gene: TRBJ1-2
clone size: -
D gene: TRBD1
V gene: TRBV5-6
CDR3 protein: CASSPGTGGSYGYTF
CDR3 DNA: TGTGCCAGCAGCCCCGGAACAGGGGGTAGCTATGGCTACACCTTC

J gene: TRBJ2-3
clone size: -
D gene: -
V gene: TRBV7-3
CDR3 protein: CASSLIGNSGGARTQYF
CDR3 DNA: TGTGCCAGCAGCTTAATAGGGAATAGTGGGGGGGCCCGTACGCAGTATTTT

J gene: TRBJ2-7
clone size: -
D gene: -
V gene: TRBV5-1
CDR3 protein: CASSLGRTDKQYF
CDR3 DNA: TGCGCCAGCAGCTTGGGTAGGACGGACAAGCAGTACTTC

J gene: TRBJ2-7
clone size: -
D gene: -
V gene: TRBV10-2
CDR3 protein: CASSESGGASYEQYF
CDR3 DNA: TGCGCCAGCAGTGAGTCGGGGGGGGCCTCCTACGAGCAGTACTTC

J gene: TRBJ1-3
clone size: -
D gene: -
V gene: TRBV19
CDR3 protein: CASSMNYGNSGNTIYF
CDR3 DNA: TGTGCCAGTAGTATGAATTATGGGAACTCTGGAAACACCATATATTTT

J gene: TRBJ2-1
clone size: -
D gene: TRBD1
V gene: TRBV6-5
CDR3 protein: CASRRGQSNNEQFF
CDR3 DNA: TGTGCCAGCAGGAGGGGACAGTCAAACAATGAGCAGTTCTTC

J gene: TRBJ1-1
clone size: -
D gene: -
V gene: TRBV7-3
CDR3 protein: CASSLDRSYTEAFF
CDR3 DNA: TGTGCCAGCAGCTTGGACAGATCCTACACTGAAGCTTTCTTT

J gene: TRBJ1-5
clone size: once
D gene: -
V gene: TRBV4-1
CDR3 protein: CASSPPMGSNQPQHF
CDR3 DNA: TGCGCCAGCAGCCCCCCGATGGGGAGCAATCAGCCCCAGCATTTT

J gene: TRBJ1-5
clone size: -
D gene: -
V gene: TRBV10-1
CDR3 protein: CASSQSPDQPQHF
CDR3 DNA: TGCGCCAGCAGTCAGAGTCCCGATCAGCCCCAGCATTTT

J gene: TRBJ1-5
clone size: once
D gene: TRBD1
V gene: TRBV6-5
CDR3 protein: CASSPTGRSNQPQHF
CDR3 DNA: TGTGCCAGCAGCCCGACAGGGAGGAGCAATCAGCCCCAGCATTTT

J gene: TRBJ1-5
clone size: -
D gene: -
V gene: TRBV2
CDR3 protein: CASSDSGSGFNQPQHF
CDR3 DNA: TGTGCCAGCAGTGATTCAGGCTCAGGGTTCAATCAGCCCCAGCATTTT

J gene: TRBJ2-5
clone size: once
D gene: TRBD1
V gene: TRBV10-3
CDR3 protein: CAIRETGGAETQYF
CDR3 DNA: TGTGCCATCAGGGAGACAGGGGGCGCGGAGACCCAGTACTTC

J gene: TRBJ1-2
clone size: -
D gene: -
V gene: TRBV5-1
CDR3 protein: CASSVGTEGYTF
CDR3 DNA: TGCGCCAGCAGCGTGGGGACTGAGGGCTACACCTTC

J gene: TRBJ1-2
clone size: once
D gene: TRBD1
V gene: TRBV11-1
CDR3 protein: CASSLTGQYGNYGYTF
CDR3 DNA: TGTGCCAGCAGCCTAACGGGACAGTATGGTAACTATGGCTACACCTTC

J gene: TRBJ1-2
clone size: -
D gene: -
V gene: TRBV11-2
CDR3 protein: CASTPLKGRLFDGYTF
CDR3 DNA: TGTGCCAGCACCCCACTCAAGGGACGGCTTTTCGATGGCTACACCTTC

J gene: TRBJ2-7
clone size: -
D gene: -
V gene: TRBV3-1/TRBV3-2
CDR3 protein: CASSPFGGGGDEQYF
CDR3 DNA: TGTGCCAGCAGCCCTTTCGGGGGTGGTGGAGACGAGCAGTACTTC

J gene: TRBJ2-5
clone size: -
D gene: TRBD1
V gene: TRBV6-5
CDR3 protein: CAIRTGWQETQYF
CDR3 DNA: TGTGCCATCCGGACAGGGTGGCAAGAGACCCAGTACTTC

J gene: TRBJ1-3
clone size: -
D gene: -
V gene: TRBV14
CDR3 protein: CASSQVPNTIYF
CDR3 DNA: TGTGCCAGCAGCCAAGTCCCCAACACCATATATTTT

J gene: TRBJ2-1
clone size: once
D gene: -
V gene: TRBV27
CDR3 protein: CASSSQDNNEQFF
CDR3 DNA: TGTGCCAGCAGTTCCCAAGATAACAATGAGCAGTTCTTC

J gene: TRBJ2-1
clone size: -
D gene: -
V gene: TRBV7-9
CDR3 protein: CASSPNYFSYNEQFF
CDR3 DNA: TGTGCCAGCAGCCCCAATTACTTCTCCTACAATGAGCAGTTCTTC

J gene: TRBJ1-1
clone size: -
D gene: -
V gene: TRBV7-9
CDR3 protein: CASSLSGLAFF
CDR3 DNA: TGTGCCAGCAGCTTATCTGGCCTTGCTTTCTTT

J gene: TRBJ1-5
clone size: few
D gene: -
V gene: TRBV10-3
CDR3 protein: CAISPELNQPQHF
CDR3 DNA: TGTGCCATCAGTCCGGAGCTCAATCAGCCCCAGCATTTT

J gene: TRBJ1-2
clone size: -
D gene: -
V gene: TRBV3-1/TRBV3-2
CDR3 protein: CASSPREGDGYTF
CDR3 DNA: TGTGCCAGCAGCCCACGGGAAGGAGATGGCTACACCTTC

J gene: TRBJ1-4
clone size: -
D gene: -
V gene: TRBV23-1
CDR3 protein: CASSQSGRIHEKLFF
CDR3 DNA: TGCGCCAGCAGTCAATCGGGCAGAATCCACGAAAAACTGTTTTTT

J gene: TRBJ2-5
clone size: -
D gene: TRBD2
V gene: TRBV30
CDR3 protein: CAWSVAGSETQYF
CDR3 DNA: TGTGCCTGGAGTGTAGCGGGGAGCGAGACCCAGTACTTC

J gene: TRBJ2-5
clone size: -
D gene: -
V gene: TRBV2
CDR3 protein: CASKKTEQETQYF
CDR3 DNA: TGTGCCAGCAAAAAGACGGAGCAAGAGACCCAGTACTTC

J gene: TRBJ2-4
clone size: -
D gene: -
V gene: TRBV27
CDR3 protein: CASSLSLPGRGNIQYF
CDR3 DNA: TGTGCCAGCAGTTTGTCGCTGCCAGGGCGTGGAAACATTCAGTACTTC

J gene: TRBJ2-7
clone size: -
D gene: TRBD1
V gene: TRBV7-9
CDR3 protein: CASSGDRGTYEQYF
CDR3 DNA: TGTGCCAGCAGCGGGGACAGAGGAACCTACGAGCAGTACTTC

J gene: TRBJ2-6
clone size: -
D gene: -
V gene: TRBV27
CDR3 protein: CASSSLGRSGANVLTF
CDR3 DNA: TGTGCCAGCAGTTCGCTGGGTAGATCTGGGGCCAACGTCCTGACTTTC

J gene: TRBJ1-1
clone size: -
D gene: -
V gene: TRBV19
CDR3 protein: CASSIFGRADTEAFF
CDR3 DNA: TGTGCCAGTAGTATATTCGGCAGGGCGGACACTGAAGCTTTCTTT

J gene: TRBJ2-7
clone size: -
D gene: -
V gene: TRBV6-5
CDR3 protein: CASTLLPMYEQYF
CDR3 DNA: TGTGCCAGCACCCTGCTTCCCATGTACGAGCAGTACTTC

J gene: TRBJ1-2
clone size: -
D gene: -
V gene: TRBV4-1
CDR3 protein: CASSQGMDSPANYGYTF
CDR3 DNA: TGCGCCAGCAGCCAAGGGATGGACTCCCCGGCTAACTATGGCTACACCTTC

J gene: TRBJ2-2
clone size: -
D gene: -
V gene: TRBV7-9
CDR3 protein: CASSLYSKVTGELFF
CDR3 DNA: TGTGCCAGCAGCTTGTACTCAAAAGTAACCGGGGAGCTGTTTTTT

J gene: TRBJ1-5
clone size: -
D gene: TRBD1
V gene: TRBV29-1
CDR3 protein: CSVVETGAYPQPQHF
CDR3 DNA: TGCAGCGTTGTCGAGACAGGGGCGTACCCTCAGCCCCAGCATTTT